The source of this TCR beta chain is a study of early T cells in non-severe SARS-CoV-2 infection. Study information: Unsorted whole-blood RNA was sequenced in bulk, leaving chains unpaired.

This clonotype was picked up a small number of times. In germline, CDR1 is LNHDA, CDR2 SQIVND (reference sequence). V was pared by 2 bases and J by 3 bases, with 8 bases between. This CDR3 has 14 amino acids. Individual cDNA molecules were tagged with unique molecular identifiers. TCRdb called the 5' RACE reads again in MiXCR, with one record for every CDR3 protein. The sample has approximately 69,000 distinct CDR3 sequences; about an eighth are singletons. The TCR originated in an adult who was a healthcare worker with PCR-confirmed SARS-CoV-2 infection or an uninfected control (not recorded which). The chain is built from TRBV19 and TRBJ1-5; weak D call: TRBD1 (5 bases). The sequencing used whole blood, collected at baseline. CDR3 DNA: TGTGCCAGTAGTATAACAGGTGTCAATCAGCCCCAGCATTTT. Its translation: CASSITGVNQPQHF.